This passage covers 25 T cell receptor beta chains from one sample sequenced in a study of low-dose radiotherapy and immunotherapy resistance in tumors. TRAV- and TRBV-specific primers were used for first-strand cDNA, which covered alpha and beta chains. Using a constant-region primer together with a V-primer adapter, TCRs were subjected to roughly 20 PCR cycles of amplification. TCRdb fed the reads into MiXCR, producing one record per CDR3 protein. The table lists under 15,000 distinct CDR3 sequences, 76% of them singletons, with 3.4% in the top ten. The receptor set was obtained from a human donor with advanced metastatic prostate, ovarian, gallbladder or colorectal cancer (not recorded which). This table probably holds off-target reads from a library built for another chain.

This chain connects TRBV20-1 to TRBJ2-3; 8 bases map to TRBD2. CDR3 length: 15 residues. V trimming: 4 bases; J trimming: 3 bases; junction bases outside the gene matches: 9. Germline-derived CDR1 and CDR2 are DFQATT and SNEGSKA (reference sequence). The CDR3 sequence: CSANTGTSGTDTQYF. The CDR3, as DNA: TGCAGTGCTAATACCGGGACTAGTGGTACAGATACGCAGTATTTT.

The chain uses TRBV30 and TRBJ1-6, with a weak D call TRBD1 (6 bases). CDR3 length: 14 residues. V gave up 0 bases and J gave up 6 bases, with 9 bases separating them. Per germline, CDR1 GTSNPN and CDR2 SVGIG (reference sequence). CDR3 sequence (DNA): TGTGCCTGGAGTGTACAGGGCGGTAATTCACCCCTCCACTTT. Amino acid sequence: CAWSVQGGNSPLHF. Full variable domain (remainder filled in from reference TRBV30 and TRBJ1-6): SQTIHQWPATLVQPVGSPLSLECTVEGTSNPNLYWYRQAAGRGLQLLFYSVGIGQISSEVPQNLSASRPQDRQFILSSKKLLLSDSGFYLCAWSVQGGNSPLHFGNGTRLTVT.

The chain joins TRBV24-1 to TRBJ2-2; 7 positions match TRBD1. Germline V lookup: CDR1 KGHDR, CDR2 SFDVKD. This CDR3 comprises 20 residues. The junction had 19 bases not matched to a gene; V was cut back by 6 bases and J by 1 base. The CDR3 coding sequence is TGTGCCACCAGTAGTACTGAGGGTAAAGCGGCAGGGGGGAACACCGGGGAGCTGTTTTTT. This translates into CATSSTEGKAAGGNTGELFF.

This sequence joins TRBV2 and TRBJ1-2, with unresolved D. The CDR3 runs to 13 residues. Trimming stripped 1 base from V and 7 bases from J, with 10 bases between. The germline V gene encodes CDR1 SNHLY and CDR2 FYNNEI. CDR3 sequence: CASSEENSAGYTF. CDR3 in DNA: TGTGCCAGCAGTGAAGAAAACAGTGCTGGCTACACCTTC.

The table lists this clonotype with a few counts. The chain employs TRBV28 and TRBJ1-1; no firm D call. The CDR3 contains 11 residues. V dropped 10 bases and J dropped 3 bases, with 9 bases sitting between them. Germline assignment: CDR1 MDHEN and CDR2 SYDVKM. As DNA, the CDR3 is TGTGCCACCTTCTCCCACACTGAAGCTTTCTTT. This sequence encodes CATFSHTEAFF.

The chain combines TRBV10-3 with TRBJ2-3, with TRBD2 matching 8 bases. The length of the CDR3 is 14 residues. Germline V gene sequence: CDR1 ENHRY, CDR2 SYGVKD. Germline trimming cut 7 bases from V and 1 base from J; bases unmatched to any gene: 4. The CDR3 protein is CAIKSTSGTDTQYF. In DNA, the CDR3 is TGTGCCATCAAGTCGACTAGCGGCACAGATACGCAGTATTTT.

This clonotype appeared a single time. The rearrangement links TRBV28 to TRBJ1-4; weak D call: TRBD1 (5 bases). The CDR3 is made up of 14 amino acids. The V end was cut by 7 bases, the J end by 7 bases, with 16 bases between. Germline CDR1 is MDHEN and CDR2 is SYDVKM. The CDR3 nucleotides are TGTGCCAGCAAAGCAGGGAATCGTGTTGAAAAACTGTTTTTT. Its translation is CASKAGNRVEKLFF.

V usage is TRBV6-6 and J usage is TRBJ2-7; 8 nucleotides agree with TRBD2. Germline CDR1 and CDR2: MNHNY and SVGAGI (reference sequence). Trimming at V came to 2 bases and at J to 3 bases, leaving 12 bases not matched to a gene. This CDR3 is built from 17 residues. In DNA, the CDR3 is TGTGCCAGCAGTTACGAATACGGGGGGGACTTTTTCTACGAGCAGTACTTC. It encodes CASSYEYGGDFFYEQYF.

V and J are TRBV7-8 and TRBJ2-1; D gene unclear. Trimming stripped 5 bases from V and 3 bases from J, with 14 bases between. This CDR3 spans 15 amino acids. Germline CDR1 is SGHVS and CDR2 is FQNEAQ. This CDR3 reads CASSMIDRYYNEQFF. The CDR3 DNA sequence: TGTGCCAGCAGCATGATCGACCGGTACTACAATGAGCAGTTCTTC.

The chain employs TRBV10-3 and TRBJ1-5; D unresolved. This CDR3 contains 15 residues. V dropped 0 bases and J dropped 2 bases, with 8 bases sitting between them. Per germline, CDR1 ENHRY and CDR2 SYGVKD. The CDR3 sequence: CAISESREGNQPQHF. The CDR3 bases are TGTGCCATCAGTGAGTCGAGGGAAGGCAATCAGCCCCAGCATTTT.

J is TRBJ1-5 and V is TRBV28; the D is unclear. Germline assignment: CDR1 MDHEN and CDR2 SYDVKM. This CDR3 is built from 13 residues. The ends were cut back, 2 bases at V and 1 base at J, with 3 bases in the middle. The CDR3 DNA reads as TGTGCCAGCAGTTTAAGGAGCAATCAGCCCCAGCATTTT. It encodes CASSLRSNQPQHF.

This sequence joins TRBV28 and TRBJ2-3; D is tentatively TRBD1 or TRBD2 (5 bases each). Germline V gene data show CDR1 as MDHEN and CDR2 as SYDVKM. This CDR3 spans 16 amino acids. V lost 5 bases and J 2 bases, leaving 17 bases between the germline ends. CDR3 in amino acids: CASSPPVGTDTDTQYF. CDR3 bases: TGTGCCAGCAGTCCCCCTGTCGGGACGGACACAGATACGCAGTATTTT.

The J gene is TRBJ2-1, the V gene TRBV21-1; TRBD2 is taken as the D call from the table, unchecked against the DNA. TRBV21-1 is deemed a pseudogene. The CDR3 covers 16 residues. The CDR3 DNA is TGTGCCAGCAGCTCTCGGACTAGCGGGCCGTACAATGAGCAGTTCTTC. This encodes CASSSRTSGPYNEQFF.

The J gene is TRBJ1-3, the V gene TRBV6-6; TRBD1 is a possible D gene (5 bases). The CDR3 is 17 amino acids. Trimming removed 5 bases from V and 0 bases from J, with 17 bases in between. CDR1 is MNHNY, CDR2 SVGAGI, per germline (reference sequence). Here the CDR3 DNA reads TGTGCCAGCAGTCCCTCAGGGAGGTCTCCCTCTGGAAACACCATATATTTT. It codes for CASSPSGRSPSGNTIYF.

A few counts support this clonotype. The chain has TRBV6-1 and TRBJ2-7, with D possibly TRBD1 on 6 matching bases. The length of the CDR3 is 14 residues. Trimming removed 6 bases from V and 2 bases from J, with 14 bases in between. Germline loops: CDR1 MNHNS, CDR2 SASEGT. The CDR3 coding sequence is TGTGCCAGCAGGACCAAGGACAGCCCCTACGAGCAGTACTTC. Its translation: CASRTKDSPYEQYF.

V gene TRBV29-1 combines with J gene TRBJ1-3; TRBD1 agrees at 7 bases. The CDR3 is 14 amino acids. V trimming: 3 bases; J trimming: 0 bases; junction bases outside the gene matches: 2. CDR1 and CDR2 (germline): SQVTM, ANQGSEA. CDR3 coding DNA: TGCAGCGTTGATGCAGGGGGCTCTGGAAACACCATATATTTT. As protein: CSVDAGGSGNTIYF.

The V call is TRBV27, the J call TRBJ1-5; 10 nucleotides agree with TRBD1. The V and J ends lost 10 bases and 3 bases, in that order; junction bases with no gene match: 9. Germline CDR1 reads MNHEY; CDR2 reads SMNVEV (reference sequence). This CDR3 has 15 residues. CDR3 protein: CAIRPGTGANQPQHF. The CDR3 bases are TGTGCCATCAGACCCGGGACAGGGGCCAATCAGCCCCAGCATTTT.

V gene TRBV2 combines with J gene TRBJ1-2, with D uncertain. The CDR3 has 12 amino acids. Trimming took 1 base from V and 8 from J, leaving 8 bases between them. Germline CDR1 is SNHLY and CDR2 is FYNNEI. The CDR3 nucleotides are TGTGCCAGCAGTGAAGAACAGTTAGGCTACACCTTC. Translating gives CASSEEQLGYTF.

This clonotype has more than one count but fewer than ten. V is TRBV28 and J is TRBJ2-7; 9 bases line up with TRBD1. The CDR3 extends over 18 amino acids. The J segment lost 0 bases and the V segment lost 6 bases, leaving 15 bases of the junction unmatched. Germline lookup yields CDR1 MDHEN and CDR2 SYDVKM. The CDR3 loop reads CASSLDRDRVTGSYEQYF. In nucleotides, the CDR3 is TGTGCCAGCAGCCTGGACCGGGACAGGGTAACCGGCTCCTACGAGCAGTACTTC.

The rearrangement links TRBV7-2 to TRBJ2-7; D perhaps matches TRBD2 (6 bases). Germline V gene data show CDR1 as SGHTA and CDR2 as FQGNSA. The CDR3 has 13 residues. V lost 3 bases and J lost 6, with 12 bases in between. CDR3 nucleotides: TGTGCCAGCAGCTTCGGCCTAGCGTTCGAGCAGTACTTC. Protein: CASSFGLAFEQYF. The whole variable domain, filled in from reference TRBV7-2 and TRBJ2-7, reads GAGVSQSPSNKVTEKGKDVELRCDPISGHTALYWYRQSLGQGLEFLIYFQGNSAPDKSGLPSDRFSAERTGGSVSTLTIQRTQQEDSAVYLCASSFGLAFEQYFGPGTRLTVT.

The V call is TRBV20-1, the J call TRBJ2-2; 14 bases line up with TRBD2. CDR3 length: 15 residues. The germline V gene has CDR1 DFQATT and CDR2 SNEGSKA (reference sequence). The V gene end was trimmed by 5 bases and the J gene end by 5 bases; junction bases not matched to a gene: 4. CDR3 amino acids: CSARLAGGGTGELFF. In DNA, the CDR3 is TGCAGTGCTCGACTAGCGGGAGGGGGAACCGGGGAGCTGTTTTTT.

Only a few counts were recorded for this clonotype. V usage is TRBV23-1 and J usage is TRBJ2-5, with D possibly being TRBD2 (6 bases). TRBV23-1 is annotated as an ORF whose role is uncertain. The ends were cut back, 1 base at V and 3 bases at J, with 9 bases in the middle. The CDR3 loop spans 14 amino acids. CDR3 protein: CASSQWDLKETQYF. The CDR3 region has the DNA TGCGCCAGCAGTCAATGGGACTTAAAAGAGACCCAGTACTTC.

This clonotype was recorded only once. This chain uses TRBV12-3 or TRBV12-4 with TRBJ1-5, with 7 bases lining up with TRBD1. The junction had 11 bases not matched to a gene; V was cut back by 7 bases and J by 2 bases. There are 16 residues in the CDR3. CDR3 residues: CASTSRGTAGNQPQHF. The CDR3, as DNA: TGTGCCAGCACCTCGAGAGGGACAGCCGGCAATCAGCCCCAGCATTTT.

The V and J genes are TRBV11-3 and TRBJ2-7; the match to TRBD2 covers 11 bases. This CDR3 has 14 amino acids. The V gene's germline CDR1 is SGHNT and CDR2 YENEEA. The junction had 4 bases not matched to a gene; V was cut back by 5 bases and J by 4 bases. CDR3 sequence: CASSPGTSGYEQYF. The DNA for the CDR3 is TGTGCCAGCAGCCCCGGGACTAGCGGATACGAGCAGTACTTC.

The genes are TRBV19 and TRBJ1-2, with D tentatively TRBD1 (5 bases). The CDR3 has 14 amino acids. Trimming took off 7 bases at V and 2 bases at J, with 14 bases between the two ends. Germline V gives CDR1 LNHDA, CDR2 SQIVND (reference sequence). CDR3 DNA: TGTGCCAGTAACCCCGGGGCGGGAAACTATGGCTACACCTTC. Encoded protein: CASNPGAGNYGYTF.